This is a list of T cell receptor beta chains from one sample in a study of OX40 agonist ivuxolimab in advanced cancers. TCRdb's table, derived via immunoSEQ multiplex PCR, lists solely in-frame clones and lacks some. The sample shows roughly 62,000 clones, around 93% of them seen only once. Sequencing was performed on CD4+ or CD8+ T cells sorted from blood, taken in a trial of the OX40 agonist ivuxolimab. All receptors derive from an adult with an advanced solid tumor such as melanoma, head and neck, liver or kidney cancer. Each CDR3 is given with its conserved first and last residue. The D gene is left open where the match is weak. Clone size is stated in some rows and not others, as once, few, many or a class when expanded.

v_call: TRBV7-3; j_call: TRBJ2-1; clone_size: -; d_call: -; cdr3_nt: TGTGCCAGCAGCTTAGGGCAGGGAGGCTACAATGAGCAGTTCTTC; cdr3_aa: CASSLGQGGYNEQFF
v_call: TRBV4-2; j_call: TRBJ2-7; clone_size: -; d_call: TRBD2; cdr3_nt: TGTGCCAGCAGCCAAGGTGAAATTGGCCTAGCGGGAGTCGTCGAGCAGTACTTC; cdr3_aa: CASSQGEIGLAGVVEQYF
v_call: TRBV19; j_call: TRBJ1-4; clone_size: -; d_call: -; cdr3_nt: TGTGCCAGTAGTATTTGGGCTAATGAAAAACTGTTTTTT; cdr3_aa: CASSIWANEKLFF
v_call: TRBV29-1; j_call: TRBJ1-1; clone_size: -; d_call: -; cdr3_nt: TGCAGCGTTGCAGGGATCGGCACTGAAGCTTTCTTT; cdr3_aa: CSVAGIGTEAFF
v_call: TRBV7-6; j_call: TRBJ2-1; clone_size: once; d_call: -; cdr3_nt: TGTGCCAGCAGCTTGACGACCGCCCGAAGCTACAATGAGCAGTTCTTC; cdr3_aa: CASSLTTARSYNEQFF
v_call: TRBV7-9; j_call: TRBJ2-3; clone_size: -; d_call: -; cdr3_nt: TGTGCCAGCAGCTTAGTTCGGGGGGCCACAGATACGCAGTATTTT; cdr3_aa: CASSLVRGATDTQYF
v_call: TRBV28; j_call: TRBJ1-1; clone_size: -; d_call: TRBD1; cdr3_nt: TGTGCCAGCAGTTTATGGGACAGGGCGGCTTTCTTT; cdr3_aa: CASSLWDRAAFF
v_call: TRBV27; j_call: TRBJ2-3; clone_size: -; d_call: -; cdr3_nt: TGTGCCAGCAGTTTAGGAGGCACAGATACGCAGTATTTT; cdr3_aa: CASSLGGTDTQYF
v_call: TRBV19; j_call: TRBJ1-2; clone_size: -; d_call: -; cdr3_nt: TGTGCCAGTAGTATCGCTGGGCAGGGCTATGGCTACACCTTC; cdr3_aa: CASSIAGQGYGYTF
v_call: TRBV30; j_call: TRBJ2-5; clone_size: -; d_call: -; cdr3_nt: TGTGCCTGGAGTGACATGGGTCCACAAGAGACCCAGTACTTC; cdr3_aa: CAWSDMGPQETQYF
v_call: TRBV28; j_call: TRBJ2-7; clone_size: once; d_call: -; cdr3_nt: TGTGCCAGCAGTTTAAGTCCGGCTGATCAATCCTACGAGCAGTACTTC; cdr3_aa: CASSLSPADQSYEQYF
v_call: TRBV13; j_call: TRBJ2-5; clone_size: -; d_call: -; cdr3_nt: TGTGCCAGCAGCTTAGGGGGTATTCCAGAGACCCAGTACTTC; cdr3_aa: CASSLGGIPETQYF
v_call: TRBV5-1; j_call: TRBJ1-2; clone_size: -; d_call: TRBD1; cdr3_nt: TGCGCCAGCAGCTCCGGGACAGGGGGCGCGAGCTATGGCTACACCTTC; cdr3_aa: CASSSGTGGASYGYTF
v_call: TRBV9; j_call: TRBJ1-5; clone_size: -; d_call: -; cdr3_nt: TGTGCCAGCAGCGTAGGGGGTATCGGTCAGCCCCAGCATTTT; cdr3_aa: CASSVGGIGQPQHF
v_call: TRBV7-9; j_call: TRBJ2-7; clone_size: -; d_call: -; cdr3_nt: TGTGCCAGCAGCCCATGGGGACGGACCTACGAGCAGTACTTC; cdr3_aa: CASSPWGRTYEQYF
v_call: TRBV19; j_call: TRBJ2-7; clone_size: -; d_call: TRBD1; cdr3_nt: TGTGCCAGTAGTCTGTGGACAGGGACCTACGAGCAGTACTTC; cdr3_aa: CASSLWTGTYEQYF
v_call: TRBV6-5; j_call: TRBJ2-7; clone_size: -; d_call: -; cdr3_nt: TGTGCCAGCAGAGGAGACAGCACCTACGAGCAGTACTTC; cdr3_aa: CASRGDSTYEQYF
v_call: TRBV11-2; j_call: TRBJ2-1; clone_size: -; d_call: -; cdr3_nt: TGTGCCAGCAGCGAGGACTGGACGGCCAACAATGAGCAGTTCTTC; cdr3_aa: CASSEDWTANNEQFF
v_call: TRBV6-5; j_call: TRBJ1-2; clone_size: once; d_call: -; cdr3_nt: TGTGCCAGCAGTTCATCAGGGATTAGCAATGGCTACACCTTC; cdr3_aa: CASSSSGISNGYTF